This entry describes one T cell receptor beta chain. Its specific antigen is unknown. Per-base qualities were not stored, and no clone one base away is much larger. Library generation was performed with the immunoSEQ multiplex PCR assay. For the multiplex PCR, a mixture combining 60 forward primers for TCR Vbeta segments and 13 reverse primers for TCR Jbeta segments was used. The CDR3 region of rearranged TCR beta genes was amplified from genomic DNA by a multiplex PCR assay. The Illumina HiSeq System was used to sequence the amplified TCR beta libraries as 87-base-pair reads. Regarding the original processing steps: In a later analysis, roughly 80 million unique TCR beta chains were counted across the approximately 620 repertoires, and roughly 11 million of these chains were shared by at least two donors. A nearest-neighbor algorithm error-corrected the raw reads and collapsed the reads into unique sequences, merging closely related sequences to remove PCR and sequencing errors. To assign V, D and J gene segments, CDR3 sequences were aligned to IMGT reference sequences. For a sequence to be retained, a match of at least six nucleotides to both a V gene segment and a J gene segment was required. A rearrangement was called productive if the CDR3 had no stop codons and remained in frame with V and J, and every other rearrangement was called non-productive. CDR3 was defined by IMGT convention, running from the second conserved V-encoded cysteine to the conserved J-encoded phenylalanine. The earlier analysis of roughly 590 of the donors excluded sequences that lacked an unambiguous match to a single V gene segment. In an earlier analysis of approximately 590 of the donors, a V segment was called functional when productive rearrangements were above 56.7%, and segregating when the standard deviation between donors exceeded 5%. A statistical classification framework was built to diagnose cytomegalovirus status from the catalog of TCR beta chain sequences. In a later analysis, TCR nucleotide sequences were compared against IMGT/GENE-DB human TR gene sequences so that V and J genes could be assigned. The TCRdist pipeline was used in a later analysis to assign CDR3 sequences and most-parsimonious VDJ recombination scenarios. In a later analysis, each TCR beta chain was defined by its CDR3 amino acid sequence together with its V-gene family, and reads lacking a unique V-gene family were excluded. As a way to deal with suspected cross-contamination and a sequencing artifact, a later analysis dropped 500 to 700 nucleotide sequences that were highly shared and had low generation probability. For each public chain, a later analysis derived a clonal expansion index from normalized ranks of inferred template counts within each repertoire. In a later analysis, generation probabilities were computed with a VDJ recombination model fitted to out-of-frame rearrangements, and the resulting probabilities were checked against IGoR. In a later analysis, TCR-TCR, TCR-HLA and TCR-CMV co-occurrence was scored with hypergeometric tests, and a repertoire-size bias correction was applied to TCR pairs. A later analysis estimated false discovery rates by permuting HLA or CMV assignments 20 times. In a later analysis, co-occurring TCRs were grouped using DBSCAN, and TCRdist sequence similarity was added for clustering within HLA-allele-positive subsets. Co-occurrence clustering excluded repertoires with fewer than 30,000 or more than 120,000 public chains, plus five with anomalous nucleotide sharing. TCRdb took over this immuneACCESS table, retaining in-frame rearrangements with V and J assigned. Such tables are incomplete; in checked studies, under half of the missing clones stem from an unresolved V gene, and the remainder is unexplained. V, J and clone size derive from that table, while D and trimming were established from the DNA sequence. The sample records some 120,000 clones, 74% of which are singletons. Approximately 6% of the sample goes to the ten largest clones.

The cohort consisted of more than 650 healthy bone marrow donors. Cohort members were all nominally healthy when sampled, although unrecorded immune exposures were likely present. The donor tested CMV seropositive, placing the donor among the 250 to 350 seropositive members of the cohort. Every donor gave a peripheral blood sample, and the peripheral blood mononuclear cells from that sample were used for TCR beta sequencing. The Qiagen DNeasy Blood Extraction Kit was used to extract genomic DNA from the blood cell samples. CDR3 length: 18 amino acids, cysteine to phenylalanine. Only the CDR3 part of the read is kept: 54 bases, read in frame from the first base. As encoded in the germline V gene, CDR1 is LGHNA while CDR2 is YNFKEQ. Germline trimming amounts to 2 bases on V and 2 bases on J, with 13 as the count of junction bases outside the gene matches. The source of the sample is a study of cytomegalovirus exposure and HLA in healthy donors (dated by TCRdb to the late 2010s). About the study as a whole: An earlier analysis of 587 of the donors reported around 280 Gb of sequence data and 117 million unique TCR beta sequences obtained from about 170 million T cells. An early release covering about 600 HLA-typed donors comprised approximately 290 gigabases of sequencing data and 85 million to 100 million unique TCR sequences. Of the roughly 400 genotyped donors, 65% to 90% fell in the genetic ancestry cluster associated with self-reported Caucasian donors. The study was designed to test whether signatures of past pathogen exposure could be identified by cataloging public T cell receptors. Using immunosequencing, the study profiled T cell repertoires from approximately 700 subjects and related those repertoires to cytomegalovirus serostatus. In addition to the first cohort of roughly 670 subjects, a separate validation cohort of about 120 different subjects was used. To predict cytomegalovirus infection status, the study brought together high-throughput TCR immunosequencing, statistical association of individual TCRs with disease status, and machine learning. To study patterns of TCR occurrence, a later analysis re-analyzed previously published TCR beta repertoires from under 750 donors and added high-resolution HLA genotyping. The later analysis used no new phenotypic data to find candidate immune exposures, relying instead on TCR beta sequences and their occurrence across donors. To decide whether each TCR beta V gene segment behaved as functional or pseudogenic, an earlier analysis of several hundred of the donors relied on high-throughput TCR beta sequencing. Alongside the repertoire data, information on donor age, sex, ethnicity and CMV serostatus was compiled. A later genetic analysis used genome-wide SNP genotypes for about 65% of the 666 donors, treating that subset as a discovery cohort. All discovery cohort repertoires had been generated on a single sequencing platform. Class I and class II HLA loci were covered by the typing at four-digit resolution. Typing coverage varied by locus: 629-630 donors for A, B, C, DRB1 and DQB1; roughly 510 for DQA1; about 570 for DPA1; under 490 for DPB1. Because of strong linkage in the cohort, roughly five DR-DQ haplotypes were treated as single units for association and clustering. Among around 400 genotyped donors of the cohort, an average of roughly 240,000 unique TCR beta nucleotide sequences were sequenced per donor, roughly a sixth of them non-productive.

General conclusions and limits of the study: The study gave a list of 150 to 200 TCR beta chains associated with cytomegalovirus. The sequencing pipeline was judged likely to have produced a cluster of highly shared sequence variants as a technical artifact. Specific HLA alleles were associated with roughly 16,000 TCR beta sequences at a false discovery rate of 0.05 in a later analysis. In a later analysis, most CMV-associated TCR beta chains were found to appear HLA-restricted, with HLA associations seemingly driven largely by CMV exposure. For the cohort, immune exposure information was limited to CMV serostatus. A later analysis reported that several top co-occurrence clusters appeared linked to parvovirus B19, influenza, CMV and Epstein-Barr virus. A later genetic analysis associated a missense DCLRE1C variant with V-gene and J-gene trimming of TCR beta chains, and an independent cohort replicated the association. Roughly uniform sequencing depth across donors was assumed in presence/absence analyses, although this assumption may not hold. In vitro tests confirmed that a few of the cytomegalovirus-associated TCR beta chains recognize cytomegalovirus antigens. In a later genetic analysis, fewer N-insertions in productive TCRs were reported among donors in an Asian-associated ancestry cluster than the roughly 640-donor mean. Compared with equally common non-associated chains, HLA-associated TCR beta chains in a later analysis were more clonally expanded and had lower generation probabilities. While some public TCRs were present in many individuals, most TCR sequences turned up only very rarely across donors. In both the original and validation cohorts, the classifier was reported to diagnose cytomegalovirus status with high specificity and sensitivity. An earlier analysis of around 500 of the donors showed that most TCR beta V segments appeared in productive rearrangements either about 87% or about 30% of the time, which broadly matched IMGT annotations. Because some donors lacked HLA typing at each locus, the association tests relied only on the typed subset. According to the authors, the approach could potentially be generalized to other disease states and immunological phenotypes. Assigning TCR associations to individual alleles was difficult when HLA alleles, especially DR and DQ, strongly co-occurred. The 87-base-pair reads could not distinguish some IMGT-functional V segments, including TRBV6-2 and TRBV6-3, so those segments were excluded. Correlated functional status among segregating V segments might reflect linkage disequilibrium, but an unknown experimental factor could not be ruled out. Only TCR beta chains were sequenced in this cohort, and the absence of alpha or paired-chain data limited detectable features. A later analysis found that TCR association rates varied across HLA loci, with DRB1 alleles showing the most associated TCRs and HLA-C alleles the fewest. A further reported finding was that TCR beta sequences accurately predicted the HLA-A and HLA-B alleles for most subjects in the first cohort. Because counts were too low, about 17 rarely observed V segments, including chromosome 9 orphons, were excluded from the earlier analysis of under 650 of the donors.

Sequencing input: PBMCs. The chain uses TRBV4-2 and TRBJ2-3; TRBD2 aligns with 7 central bases. This sequence originates from a woman aged 45-65 years in good health and CMV-seropositive. The sequenced DNA: TGTGCCAGCAGCCAAAGGGGAGGGACGTCCCGAGTCACAGATACGCAGTATTTT. It translates as CASSQRGGTSRVTDTQYF.